This entry is about one TCR beta chain. Using immunoSEQ multiplex PCR, the repertoire was profiled, and TCRdb retains in-frame clones only, with some absent. The top ten clones hold more than 0.2% of a sample with tens of thousands of clones, around 94% of them seen once. The data are from a study of technical replicates of blood from several donors. The CDR3 spans 13 residues. Germline CDR1 reads SGHAT; CDR2 reads FQNNGV. Between the trimmed V and J ends, which lost 1 base and 4 bases, there was a span of 8 bases. The chain couples TRBV11-2 to TRBJ2-7, with no clear D. This TCR was sampled from a human donor in good health. Sequencing used T cells isolated from PBMCs. The CDR3 reads CASSLALEYEQYF. DNA of the CDR3: TGTGCCAGCAGCTTAGCGTTAGAATACGAGCAGTACTTC.